This entry features one TCR beta chain sequence. What it recognizes is unknown. The library came from three nested PCR rounds adapted from ARM-PCR protocols. TCRdb itself ran the multiplex PCR reads through MiXCR, one entry per CDR3 protein. This table has 65,000 to 70,000 distinct CDR3 sequences, 50% to 60% appearing once. The source of the sample is a study of tumor and adjacent non-tumor tissue in lung cancer. The study, taken as a whole, reports: Significantly higher TCR diversity was found in tumor than normal lung.

This CDR3 is 17 amino acids long. Trimming stripped 0 bases from V and 6 bases from J, with 16 bases between. CDR1 is SGHRS, CDR2 YFSETQ, per germline. This sample's RNA came from whole unsorted tissue. The clonotype comes from a man aged 50 or older with non-small cell lung cancer. This chain joins TRBV5-1 and TRBJ1-6; D uncertain. The sample was lung tumor tissue. The CDR3 reads CASSLEGGSGCNSPLHF. DNA for the CDR3: TGCGCCAGCAGCTTGGAGGGAGGGAGTGGCTGTAATTCACCCCTCCACTTT.